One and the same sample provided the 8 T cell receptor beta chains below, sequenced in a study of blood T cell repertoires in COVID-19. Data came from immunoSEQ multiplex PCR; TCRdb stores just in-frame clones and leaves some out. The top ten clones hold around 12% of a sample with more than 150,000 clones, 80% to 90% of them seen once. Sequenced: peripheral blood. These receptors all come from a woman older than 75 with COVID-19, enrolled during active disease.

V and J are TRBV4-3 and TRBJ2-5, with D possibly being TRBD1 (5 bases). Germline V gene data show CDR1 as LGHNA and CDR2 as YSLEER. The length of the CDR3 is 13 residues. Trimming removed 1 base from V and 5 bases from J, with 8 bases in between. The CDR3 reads CASSQVYRETQYF. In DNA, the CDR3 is TGCGCCAGCAGCCAAGTTTACAGGGAGACCCAGTACTTC.

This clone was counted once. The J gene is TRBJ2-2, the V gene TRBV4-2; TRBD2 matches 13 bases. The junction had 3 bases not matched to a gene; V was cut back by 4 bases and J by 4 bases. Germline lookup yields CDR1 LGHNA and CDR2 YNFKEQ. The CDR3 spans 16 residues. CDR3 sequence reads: CASSRGLAGATGELFF. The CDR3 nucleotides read TGTGCCAGCAGCCGAGGACTAGCGGGAGCCACCGGGGAGCTGTTTTTT.

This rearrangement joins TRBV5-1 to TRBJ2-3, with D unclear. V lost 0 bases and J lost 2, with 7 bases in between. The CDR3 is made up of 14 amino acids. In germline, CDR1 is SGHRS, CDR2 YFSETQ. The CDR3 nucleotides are TGCGCCAGCAGCTTGGGACTTGACACAGATACGCAGTATTTT. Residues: CASSLGLDTDTQYF.

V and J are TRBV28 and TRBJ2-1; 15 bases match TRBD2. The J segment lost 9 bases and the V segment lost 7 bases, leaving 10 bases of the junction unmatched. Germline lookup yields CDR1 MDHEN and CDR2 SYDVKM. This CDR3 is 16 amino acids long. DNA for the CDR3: TGTGCCAGCACCCTTGCCGGGACTAGCGGGAGGATTGAGCAGTTCTTC. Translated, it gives CASTLAGTSGRIEQFF.

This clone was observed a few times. The CDR3 bases are TGTGCCAGTAGGGATCCGGGACAGAACTCCTACAATGAGCAGTTCTTC. Its protein product is CASRDPGQNSYNEQFF. The chain links TRBV19 to TRBJ2-1; TRBD1 matches at 7 bases. CDR1 LNHDA and CDR2 SQIVND come from the germline V gene (reference sequence). Losses at the gene ends were 6 bases for V and 0 bases for J; bases not matched to a gene: 8. The CDR3 is made up of 16 amino acids.

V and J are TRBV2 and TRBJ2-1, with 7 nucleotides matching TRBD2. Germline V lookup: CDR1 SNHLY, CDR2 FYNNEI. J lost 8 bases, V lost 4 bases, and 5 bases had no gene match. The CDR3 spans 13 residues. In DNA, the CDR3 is TGTGCCAGCAGTGGGACTAGGTGGGATGAGCAGTTCTTC. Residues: CASSGTRWDEQFF.

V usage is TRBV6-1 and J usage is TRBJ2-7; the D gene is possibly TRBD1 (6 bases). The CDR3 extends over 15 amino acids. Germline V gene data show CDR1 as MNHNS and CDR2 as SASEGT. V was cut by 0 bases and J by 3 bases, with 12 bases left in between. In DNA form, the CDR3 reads TGTGCCAGCAGTGAAGCGGAAGGCAGGGGCTACGAGCAGTACTTC. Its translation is CASSEAEGRGYEQYF.

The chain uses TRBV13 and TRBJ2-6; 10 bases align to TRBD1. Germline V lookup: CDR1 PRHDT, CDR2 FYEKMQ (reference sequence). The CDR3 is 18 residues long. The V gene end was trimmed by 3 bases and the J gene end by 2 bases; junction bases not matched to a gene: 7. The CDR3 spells CASSFRDRGFPGANVLTF. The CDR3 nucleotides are TGTGCCAGCAGCTTCCGGGACAGGGGCTTTCCTGGGGCCAACGTCCTGACTTTC.